Below, 8 T cell receptor beta chains from the same sample are listed, as sequenced in a study of human T cells and chemical hapten exposure. Stated time point: patch test 2, 6 weeks after DPC sensitization. Specified treatment: therapeutic diphenylcyclopropenone sensitization with weekly scalp DPC. TCRdb used MiXCR to reprocess the RACE reads, holding one entry per CDR3 protein. Of roughly 380,000 distinct CDR3 sequences listed, about 6% are singletons. The sample consisted of whole blood, taken in connection with sensitization to the hapten diphenylcyclopropenone (DPC). These receptor sequences come from a woman between 18 and 29 years old with alopecia areata. Some clones in this sample may be carry-over from other donors' samples.

This clonotype occurred a few times. V usage is TRBV5-1 and J usage is TRBJ2-1; TRBD1 matches at 8 bases. With V trimmed by 4 bases and J by 12 bases, 12 bases remained unmatched. CDR3 length: 14 amino acids. CDR1 is SGHRS, CDR2 YFSETQ, per germline. The CDR3 protein is CASSAGQETYWQFF. CDR3 DNA: TGCGCCAGCAGCGCGGGACAGGAGACTTATTGGCAGTTCTTC.

The rearrangement joins TRBV25-1 to TRBJ1-6; possibly TRBD1 for D (5 bases). V lost 6 bases, J lost 7 bases, and 13 bases lay in between. CDR1 is MGHDK, CDR2 SYGVNS, per germline. CDR3 size: 14 residues. The CDR3 DNA is TGTGCCAGCAGCATAGGGACGGTAAATTCACCCCTCCACTTT. Residues: CASSIGTVNSPLHF.

In this sample, this clonotype turned up many times. The V and J genes are TRBV12-3 or TRBV12-4 and TRBJ1-5; unclear D gene. V dropped 4 bases and J dropped 5 bases, with 9 bases sitting between them. CDR3 length equals 13 residues. The CDR3 protein is CASSSRAYQPQHF. The CDR3 DNA reads TGTGCCAGCAGTTCCCGGGCCTATCAGCCCCAGCATTTT.

This clonotype was observed a handful of times. The genes are TRBV29-1 and TRBJ2-1; TRBD2 agrees at 10 bases. The germline gives CDR1 SQVTM, CDR2 ANQGSEA. The CDR3 runs 15 residues. V trimming: 6 bases; J trimming: 5 bases; junction bases outside the gene matches: 10. CDR3 amino acids: CSVTGTSASNNEQFF. The CDR3 DNA sequence: TGCAGCGTCACAGGGACTAGCGCATCAAACAATGAGCAGTTCTTC.

This clonotype was observed many times. The chain couples TRBV9 to TRBJ1-1; D gene uncertain. V lost 0 bases and J 4 bases, leaving 7 bases between the germline ends. Germline-derived CDR1 and CDR2 are SGDLS and YYNGEE. The CDR3 is 13 residues long. The CDR3 bases are TGTGCCAGCAGCGTAGGGTCTGGCACTGAAGCTTTCTTT. It encodes CASSVGSGTEAFF.

This clonotype was recorded many times. The rearrangement joins TRBV7-2 to TRBJ1-4; 9 positions agree with TRBD1. Unmatched junction bases numbered 3, after V lost 2 bases and J lost 2 bases. In germline, CDR1 is SGHTA, CDR2 FQGNSA. This CDR3 has 16 residues. The CDR3 here is CASSLNGQGTNEKLFF. The CDR3 DNA reads TGTGCCAGCAGCTTAAACGGACAGGGGACTAATGAAAAACTGTTTTTT.

Of note for this clonotype: One end of the junction fails to match germline, which may point to a read error. The rearrangement joins TRBV6-1 to TRBJ1-1; tentatively, D is TRBD1 (6 bases). This CDR3 spans 13 amino acids. Germline loops: CDR1 MNHNS, CDR2 SASEGT. CDR3: CTSRGRMNTEAFF. In DNA, the CDR3 is TGTACCAGCAGGGGACGGATGAACACTGAAGCTTTCTTT.

This clonotype came up many times. The chain carries TRBV6-5 and TRBJ2-3; no firm D call. Germline CDR1 MNHEY, CDR2 SVGAGI. CDR3 length equals 14 residues. Trimming shortened V by 6 bases and J by 2 bases, and 12 bases separated the two germline ends. The CDR3, as DNA: TGTGCCAGCAGCCCAATAGCCTCCACAGATACGCAGTATTTT. Residues: CASSPIASTDTQYF.